These T cell receptor beta chains were read from a single sample in a study of T cells expressing NK-cell markers. TCRdb reprocessed the 5' RACE reads and keeps a single row for each CDR3 protein, giving no DNA. The listing contains about 460,000 distinct CDR3 sequences. Sequenced sample: blood T cells: a sorted CD56 or NKG2C T cell subset, CD4+ or CD8+ T cells, or bulk PBMC T cells (not recorded which). These receptors all come from a woman aged 45-59 years in good health. Each CDR3 is given with its conserved first and last residue.

j_gene	v_gene	CDR3aa
TRBJ2-1	TRBV3-1	CASSHIGLEGFEQFF
TRBJ2-1	TRBV3-1	CASSHRPGTSRRTSYNEQFF
TRBJ1-2	TRBV24-1	CATSSNGLYGYTF
TRBJ2-3	TRBV19	CASSTYGVPSTDTQYF
TRBJ1-4	TRBV12-3/TRBV12-4	CASSPTGNRNEKLFF
TRBJ1-1	TRBV15	CATSRDRNGLRAFF
TRBJ2-3	TRBV10-1	CASGGLLGGTQYF
TRBJ1-1	TRBV10-3	CASLGQGNTEAFF
TRBJ2-2	TRBV5-1	CASSKGDSLAGELFF
TRBJ2-3	TRBV20-1	CSAIREQPTDTQYF
TRBJ2-1	TRBV27	CAAGGRTSNEQFF
TRBJ1-2	TRBV15	CATSRDPNYGYTF
TRBJ2-7	TRBV20-1	CSAANVGRGSLGYEQYF
TRBJ1-3	TRBV20-1	CSASGGSGNTIYF
TRBJ1-5	TRBV28	CSSSPYLIPAGNQPQHF
TRBJ1-1	TRBV12-3/TRBV12-4	CASRPDRGGAFF
TRBJ2-1	TRBV2	CASCGDRGVEEFF
TRBJ2-5	TRBV12-3/TRBV12-4	CASTKVGGETQYF
TRBJ2-7	TRBV7-9	CASSLSGSVYEQYF
TRBJ2-3	TRBV3-1	CASSRFDGTDTQYF
TRBJ2-1	TRBV15	CATSRDNGRDNEQFF
TRBJ2-5	TRBV15	CATGTIRETQYF
TRBJ2-3	TRBV6-1	CASSESGLAGGPDTQYF
TRBJ2-1	TRBV2	CASSPLSMRTGVRNDQFF
TRBJ1-2	TRBV20-1	CSARGPGTGLRGYTF
TRBJ2-7	TRBV5-1	CASSLGDRVVAEQYF
TRBJ1-2	TRBV5-1	CAPKRSGDGYTF
TRBJ1-3	TRBV5-5	CGSSLGGNGNTIYF
TRBJ1-2	TRBV29-1	CSVDRGSSGYTF